This T cell receptor beta chain derives from a study of T cell changes during pregnancy in multiple sclerosis. Here immunoSEQ multiplex PCR was the method, and the copy in TCRdb shows in-frame clones only, minus some. The data contain about 16,000 clones, 95% to 97% of them singletons. The germline V gene encodes CDR1 SGHRS and CDR2 YFSETQ. Trimming took 4 bases from V and 2 from J, leaving 11 bases between them. The CDR3 runs to 14 residues. The sequences come from peripheral blood, collected in the third trimester of pregnancy. J is TRBJ2-3 and V is TRBV5-1; tentative D call: TRBD2 (6 bases). This clonotype was obtained from a female donor with multiple sclerosis, enrolled in a pregnancy study. The CDR3 nucleotides are TGCGCCAGCAGCCGGGGACTGATCACAGATACGCAGTATTTT. Its protein is CASSRGLITDTQYF. Full variable domain (missing parts from reference TRBV5-1 and TRBJ2-3): KAGVTQTPRYLIKTRGQQVTLSCSPISGHRSVSWYQQTPGQGLQFLFEYFSETQRNKGNFPGRFSGRQFSNSRSEMNVSTLELGDSALYLCASSRGLITDTQYFGPGTRLTVL.